The entry below gives a single T cell receptor beta chain sequence along with its context. CDR1 is GTSNPN, CDR2 SVGIG, per germline (reference sequence). V dropped 5 bases and J dropped 3 bases, with 17 bases sitting between them. This CDR3 has 14 residues. Random hexamers served to reverse transcribe about 0.5 to 1 ug RNA. The immunoSEQ assay covered 54 Vbeta and 13 Jbeta segments for CDR3. One entry per CDR3 protein results from TCRdb running MiXCR on the immunoSEQ multiplex PCR reads. Of roughly 180,000 distinct CDR3 sequences listed, approximately 96% were seen once; the top ten hold over 0.12%. The data are from a study of CD8 T cells in Susac syndrome. The authors sequenced TCR beta from blood CD8+ and CD4+ T cells. Controls comprised healthy donors matched for age and sex. The CD8+ and CD4+ T cells were isolated magnetically using a negative isolation approach, whereas the TEMRA cells were enriched by FACS.

This clonotype was sampled from a human donor in good health. The V and J genes are TRBV30 and TRBJ2-7; the D gene could be TRBD1 or TRBD2 (6 bases each). The specimen sequenced was CD4+ T cells from PBMCs. CDR3 sequence (DNA): TGTGCCTGGTCCCGACAGGACTATTTCTACGAGCAGTACTTC. It codes for CAWSRQDYFYEQYF.